These T cell receptor beta chains were read from a single sample in a study of blood T cell repertoires in COVID-19. TCRdb's copy holds only in-frame clones and misses some; the assay was immunoSEQ multiplex PCR. Found here are 120,000 or so clones, 70% to 90% of them singletons; the top ten hold over 1%. Input material: peripheral blood. The source is a woman aged 80 or older with acute or convalescent COVID-19. CDR3s include the opening cysteine and the closing phenylalanine or tryptophan. The order of the fields is V gene, D gene, J gene, clone size, CDR3 protein, CDR3 DNA. D genes are given only for firm matches. Clone size is shown for a subset of rows, as once, few, many or a class of expanded clone.

>TRBV5-6|.|TRBJ1-2|.
CASSLDGGYTF
TGTGCCAGCAGCCTGGACGGTGGCTACACCTTC
>TRBV2|TRBD1|TRBJ1-6|.
CASSDIQGASSYNSPLHF
TGTGCCAGCAGTGATATACAGGGGGCGTCCTCCTATAATTCACCCCTCCACTTT
>TRBV6-5|TRBD1|TRBJ2-3|few
CASRATGTGVGTQYF
TGTGCCAGCAGGGCCACCGGGACAGGGGTGGGTACGCAGTATTTT
>TRBV22-1|.|TRBJ2-7|.
CPGGRDRYSYEQYF
TGTCCTGGTGGCAGGGACAGATACTCCTACGAGCAGTACTTC
>TRBV5-5|TRBD1|TRBJ1-6|.
CASSLMDRDNSPLHF
TGTGCCAGCAGCCTAATGGACAGGGATAATTCACCCCTCCACTTT
>TRBV2|TRBD1|TRBJ1-1|.
CASSEQGGLASEAFF
TGTGCCAGCAGTGAACAGGGGGGTCTGGCATCTGAAGCTTTCTTT
>TRBV19|.|TRBJ1-4|once
CASSTTAFLTNEKLFF
TGTGCCAGTAGTACGACAGCCTTCCTAACTAATGAAAAACTGTTTTTT
>TRBV19|.|TRBJ1-2|once
CASSSNLRVGDYGYTF
TGTGCCAGTAGTTCCAACCTACGGGTCGGAGACTATGGCTACACCTTC
>TRBV5-1|.|TRBJ2-7|.
CASSLVGAVFDEQYF
TGCGCCAGCAGCTTGGTAGGGGCAGTTTTTGACGAGCAGTACTTC
>TRBV4-2|TRBD2|TRBJ2-5|.
CASSQVSSGAQETQYF
TGTGCCAGCAGCCAAGTGTCTAGCGGGGCGCAAGAGACCCAGTACTTC
>TRBV10-3|TRBD2|TRBJ2-2|.
CAISPAGGSGGELFF
TGTGCCATCAGCCCGGCGGGGGGGTCTGGCGGGGAGCTGTTTTTT
>TRBV27|.|TRBJ1-6|.
CASKVTGLYGAVNSPLHF
TGTGCCAGTAAAGTTACCGGCCTTTACGGAGCCGTAAATTCACCCCTCCACTTT
>TRBV28|TRBD1|TRBJ1-3|.
CASSPGTGMRNTIYF
TGTGCCAGCAGTCCAGGGACAGGGATGAGAAACACCATATATTTT
>TRBV6-1|.|TRBJ2-7|.
CASSEAASVPYEQYF
TGTGCCAGCAGTGAAGCAGCGTCCGTGCCCTACGAGCAGTACTTC
>TRBV5-5|TRBD1|TRBJ2-7|.
CASSRDRGFEQYF
TGTGCCAGCAGCCGGGACAGGGGGTTTGAGCAGTACTTC
>TRBV4-2|.|TRBJ2-7|.
CASSQDISYEQYF
TGTGCCAGCAGCCAGGACATAAGTTACGAGCAGTACTTC
>TRBV5-1|.|TRBJ1-2|.
CASSLAGENYGYTF
TGCGCCAGCAGCCTGGCAGGGGAGAATTATGGCTACACCTTC
>TRBV6-5|.|TRBJ1-5|.
CASHGTGTSQPQHF
TGTGCCAGCCACGGAACAGGAACGAGTCAGCCCCAGCATTTT
>TRBV15|TRBD2|TRBJ2-3|.
CATSRTSGAYTQYF
TGTGCCACCAGCAGGACTAGCGGGGCTTATACGCAGTATTTT
>TRBV20-1|.|TRBJ1-5|.
CSASGGQPQHF
TGCAGTGCTAGCGGGGGTCAGCCCCAGCATTTT
>TRBV10-3|TRBD2|TRBJ2-3|.
CAIWGGAGGWAGATDTQYF
TGTGCCATCTGGGGGGGTGCGGGGGGGTGGGCCGGGGCGACAGATACGCAGTATTTT
>TRBV7-9|.|TRBJ1-2|few
CASSSQQGVGYTF
TGTGCCAGCAGCTCCCAACAGGGAGTTGGCTACACCTTC
>TRBV7-9|TRBD1|TRBJ2-1|.
CASRTGAYNEQFF
TGTGCCAGCAGGACAGGGGCATACAATGAGCAGTTCTTC
>TRBV9|TRBD2|TRBJ2-3|.
CASSPHPTSGSTDTQYF
TGTGCCAGCAGCCCGCACCCGACTAGCGGAAGCACAGATACGCAGTATTTT
>TRBV15|.|TRBJ1-5|.
CATSLELTGFGNQPQHF
TGTGCCACCAGCCTAGAGCTGACAGGCTTCGGGAATCAGCCCCAGCATTTT
>TRBV27|.|TRBJ1-5|few
CASTLRGGRGQPQHF
TGTGCCAGCACCCTTCGGGGGGGTAGAGGGCAGCCCCAGCATTTT
>TRBV19|.|TRBJ2-6|.
CASSSQGFAGANVLTF
TGTGCCAGTAGTAGCCAGGGGTTCGCTGGGGCCAACGTCCTGACTTTC
>TRBV28|.|TRBJ1-2|.
CASSLWIGGGYGYTF
TGTGCCAGCAGTTTGTGGATTGGCGGGGGCTATGGCTACACCTTC
>TRBV7-9|.|TRBJ2-2|few
CASSLTRLGTGELFF
TGTGCCAGCAGCTTAACGCGGTTAGGCACCGGGGAGCTGTTTTTT
>TRBV21-1|.|TRBJ1-5|.
CASSKEAGTEVKAVGAQHF
TGTGCCAGCAGCAAAGAGGCAGGGACAGAAGTAAAGGCCGTTGGGGCCCAGCATTTT
>TRBV5-6|.|TRBJ1-2|.
CASSQGSLYGYTF
TGTGCCAGCAGCCAGGGGTCCCTCTATGGCTACACCTTC
>TRBV5-1|.|TRBJ1-2|many
CASSAGADSYGYTF
TGCGCCAGCAGCGCGGGTGCCGATAGCTATGGCTACACCTTC
>TRBV28|TRBD1|TRBJ1-4|.
CASSLSGQASNEKLFF
TGTGCCAGCAGTTTGTCGGGACAGGCTTCTAATGAAAAACTGTTTTTT
>TRBV19|TRBD2|TRBJ2-3|.
CASSGLAGGHADTQYF
TGTGCCAGTAGCGGACTAGCGGGAGGGCATGCAGATACGCAGTATTTT
>TRBV23-1|.|TRBJ2-7|once
CASSQSTAGADEQYF
TGCGCCAGCAGTCAATCAACTGCAGGGGCCGACGAGCAGTACTTC
>TRBV19|.|TRBJ1-4|few
CASSRRGGTNEKLFF
TGTGCCAGTAGTCGGCGGGGGGGAACTAATGAAAAACTGTTTTTT
>TRBV6-5|TRBD2|TRBJ2-3|.
CASKTSGIDTQYF
TGTGCCAGCAAGACTAGCGGGATTGATACGCAGTATTTT
>TRBV28|TRBD2|TRBJ2-1|.
CASSLLYGTNYNEQFF
TGTGCCAGCAGTTTACTCTACGGGACTAACTACAATGAGCAGTTCTTC
>TRBV12-3/TRBV12-4|.|TRBJ1-2|.
CASSQTVNYGYTF
TGTGCCAGCAGTCAAACGGTGAACTATGGCTACACCTTC
>TRBV10-3|TRBD1|TRBJ2-1|once
CAISSDRGEFF
TGTGCCATCAGTTCGGACAGGGGGGAGTTCTTC
>TRBV4-2|.|TRBJ1-4|.
CASSQDSQEKLFF
TGTGCCAGCAGCCAAGATTCACAGGAAAAACTGTTTTTT
>TRBV5-1|TRBD2|TRBJ2-1|.
CASSLEAGAYNEQFF
TGCGCCAGCAGCTTGGAAGCGGGAGCTTACAATGAGCAGTTCTTC
>TRBV4-2|TRBD1|TRBJ1-3|.
CASSRDGRGDYTIYF
TGTGCCAGCAGCCGGGACGGCAGGGGGGATTACACCATATATTTT
>TRBV6-5|TRBD1|TRBJ1-3|.
CASSWGTGGAGNTIYF
TGTGCCAGCAGTTGGGGAACAGGGGGCGCCGGAAACACCATATATTTT